Each of the 27 T cell receptor beta chains below was sequenced from the same sample in a study of blood T cell repertoires in COVID-19. Produced via immunoSEQ multiplex PCR; TCRdb's table is partial and in-frame only. The sample has about 140,000 clones; 60% to 85% are singletons. Specimen: peripheral blood. These receptors were obtained from a woman of 80 years or more with active or convalescent COVID-19.

This sequence joins TRBV6-5 and TRBJ2-1; 9 bases match TRBD1. Germline CDR1 reads MNHEY; CDR2 reads SVGAGI. J lost 2 bases, V lost 5 bases, and 4 bases had no gene match. This CDR3 is 15 amino acids long. The CDR3 loop reads CASSPGTGPYNEQFF. CDR3 DNA: TGTGCCAGCAGTCCCGGGACAGGGCCCTACAATGAGCAGTTCTTC.

The chain is built from TRBV5-6 and TRBJ2-5, with TRBD1 as a possible D gene (6 bases). Trimming removed 5 bases from V and 5 bases from J, with 13 bases in between. This CDR3 region has 13 residues. From germline, CDR1 is SGHDT and CDR2 YYEEEE. In nucleotides, the CDR3 is TGTGCCAGCAGGTCCCAGGGGACCGAGACCCAGTACTTC. The encoded protein is CASRSQGTETQYF. The full variable domain, completed using reference TRBV5-6 and TRBJ2-5, is DAGVTQSPTHLIKTRGQQVTLRCSPKSGHDTVSWYQQALGQGPQFIFQYYEEEERQRGNFPDRFSGHQFPNYSSELNVNALLLGDSALYLCASRSQGTETQYFGPGTRLLVL.

This clone was recorded a few times. The chain recombines TRBV11-2 with TRBJ1-3; the D gene is possibly TRBD1 (5 bases). The V and J ends lost 10 bases and 1 base respectively, with 11 bases between them. The CDR3 has 13 amino acids. From germline, CDR1 is SGHAT and CDR2 FQNNGV. The CDR3 nucleotides are TGTGCCACAGGGTTATCGTCTGGAAACACCATATATTTT. Amino acids: CATGLSSGNTIYF.

The table lists this clone with a count of one. The genes are TRBV7-8 and TRBJ1-3; D might be TRBD1 (5 bases). CDR3 length: 17 residues. Trimming stripped 0 bases from V and 0 bases from J, with 12 bases between. Germline values: CDR1 SGHVS, CDR2 FQNEAQ. The CDR3: CASSLARQIGSGNTIYF. For the CDR3, the DNA is TGTGCCAGCAGCTTAGCACGACAGATTGGCTCTGGAAACACCATATATTTT.

The chain links TRBV30 to TRBJ1-6; tentatively, D is TRBD1 (6 bases). Germline V lookup: CDR1 GTSNPN, CDR2 SVGIG (reference sequence). V was cut by 7 bases and J by 5 bases, with 21 bases left in between. This CDR3 region has 16 residues. CDR3 loop: CASNPQGRSNNSPLHF. The CDR3 DNA follows: TGTGCCTCCAACCCCCAGGGGCGGTCCAATAATTCACCCCTCCACTTT.

The chain recombines TRBV7-2 with TRBJ1-2; a weak D match, TRBD1 (6 bases). Germline V gene data show CDR1 as SGHTA and CDR2 as FQGNSA. The ends were cut back, 2 bases at V and 6 bases at J, with 13 bases in the middle. The CDR3 totals 14 residues. CDR3 DNA: TGTGCCAGCAGCTTAAGCCGGGGGGCGAATGGCTACACCTTC. This sequence encodes CASSLSRGANGYTF.

This clone has only one observation. The V call is TRBV29-1, the J call TRBJ2-2, with D possibly TRBD1 on 6 matching bases. This CDR3 comprises 15 residues. The germline V and J ends were trimmed by 1 base and 4 bases, with 13 bases remaining between them. In germline, CDR1 is SQVTM, CDR2 ANQGSEA. CDR3 sequence reads: CSVEGGQSRTGELFF. CDR3 bases: TGCAGCGTTGAAGGTGGACAGTCTCGCACCGGGGAGCTGTTTTTT.

J is TRBJ2-4 and V is TRBV7-3; D call uncertain. V lost 0 bases, J lost 7 bases, and 7 bases lay in between. The CDR3 sequence is 13 residues long. CDR1 and CDR2 (germline): SGHTA, FQGTGA. The CDR3 DNA reads as TGTGCCAGCAGCTTAACGTCGCGGAACATTCAGTACTTC. Amino acid sequence: CASSLTSRNIQYF. The full variable domain, its missing parts supplied by reference TRBV7-3 and TRBJ2-4, is GAGVSQTPSNKVTEKGKYVELRCDPISGHTALYWYRQSLGQGPEFLIYFQGTGAADDSGLPNDRFFAVRPEGSVSTLKIQRTERGDSAVYLCASSLTSRNIQYFGAGTRLSVL.

The CDR3 sequence: CASTLTGGWKTEAFF. The CDR3 nucleotides are TGTGCCAGCACCCTCACGGGGGGGTGGAAAACTGAAGCTTTCTTT. The chain combines TRBV28 with TRBJ1-1; D is perhaps TRBD1 (5 bases). The CDR3 consists of 15 residues. Trimming removed 7 bases from V and 5 bases from J, with 20 bases in between. CDR1 is MDHEN, CDR2 SYDVKM, per germline.

CDR3 loop: CASRYLGSKETQYF. CDR3 DNA: TGTGCCAGCAGGTACCTCGGGTCAAAAGAGACCCAGTACTTC. This chain uses TRBV28 with TRBJ2-5; D not resolved. V lost 6 bases and J lost 3, with 14 bases in between. The CDR3 has 14 residues. In germline, CDR1 is MDHEN, CDR2 SYDVKM.

A single count supports this clone. V usage is TRBV7-8 and J usage is TRBJ2-1; TRBD2 matches at 10 bases. V lost 3 bases and J lost 6; bases outside the gene matches: 5. The germline CDR1 and CDR2 sequences are SGHVS and FQNEAQ. This CDR3 spans 15 amino acids. CDR3: CASSFSGGPVNEQFF. As DNA, the CDR3 is TGTGCCAGCAGCTTTAGCGGGGGGCCGGTCAATGAGCAGTTCTTC.

This rearrangement joins TRBV28 to TRBJ1-1; the D gene is possibly TRBD1 (6 bases). The CDR3 is 14 residues long. The germline V and J ends were trimmed by 1 base and 4 bases, with 10 bases remaining between them. The germline V gene has CDR1 MDHEN and CDR2 SYDVKM. The CDR3 sequence is CASSLSYRATEAFF. The CDR3 coding sequence is TGTGCCAGCAGTTTATCCTACAGGGCCACTGAAGCTTTCTTT.

By proportion, this clone is medium-sized. The rearrangement uses TRBV21-1 and TRBJ1-2; TRBD1 is the table's D call and was not checked against the DNA. TRBV21-1 has pseudogene status. The CDR3 spans 15 residues. CDR3 loop: CASSERTPPWDGYTF. The DNA for the CDR3 is TGTGCCAGCAGCGAACGGACACCCCCCTGGGATGGCTACACCTTC.

The gene calls are TRBV4-2 and TRBJ2-1, with D possibly matching TRBD2 (5 bases). Germline V gene lookup returns CDR1 LGHNA and CDR2 YNFKEQ. The CDR3 loop spans 15 amino acids. Deletions cut 4 bases from V and 2 bases from J, with 12 bases between. The CDR3 is CASSRGLTAYNEQFF. CDR3 nucleotides: TGTGCCAGCAGCCGAGGGCTAACAGCCTACAATGAGCAGTTCTTC.

The genes are TRBV11-2 and TRBJ1-1, with D perhaps matching TRBD1 (5 bases). CDR1 SGHAT and CDR2 FQNNGV come from the germline V gene. The CDR3 is 15 amino acids. V was pared by 2 bases and J by 4 bases, with 14 bases between. The CDR3 DNA reads TGTGCCAGCAGCTTAAATACAGGCCCCGGCACTGAAGCTTTCTTT. This sequence encodes CASSLNTGPGTEAFF.

V usage is TRBV6-1 and J usage is TRBJ2-3; 8 bases fit TRBD1. Looked up from germline, CDR1 is MNHNS and CDR2 is SASEGT. The CDR3 sequence is 15 residues long. V lost 2 bases to trimming and J lost 9 bases; unmatched junction nucleotides: 10. CDR3 region: CASSERSGGLRTQYF. The CDR3 DNA follows: TGTGCCAGCAGTGAACGGTCAGGGGGCTTACGCACGCAGTATTTT.

The chain combines TRBV18 with TRBJ2-3; 11 nucleotides match TRBD2. J lost 3 bases, V lost 2 bases, and 4 bases had no gene match. The CDR3 is 16 residues long. Germline lookup yields CDR1 KGHSH and CDR2 LQKENI. CDR3 loop: CASSPGLAGGTDTQYF. CDR3 nucleotide sequence: TGTGCCAGCTCACCAGGGCTAGCGGGGGGAACAGATACGCAGTATTTT. Filled out from reference TRBV18 and TRBJ2-3, the complete variable domain reads NAGVMQNPRHLVRRRGQEARLRCSPMKGHSHVYWYRQLPEEGLKFMVYLQKENIIDESGMPKERFSAEFPKEGPSILRIQQVVRGDSAAYFCASSPGLAGGTDTQYFGPGTRLTVL.

V is TRBV7-9 and J is TRBJ2-1, with D maybe TRBD1 (5 bases). Germline values: CDR1 SEHNR, CDR2 FQNEAQ (reference sequence). The CDR3 is 16 amino acids. Trimming removed 8 bases at V and 0 bases at J, with 17 bases between. CDR3 coding DNA: TGTGCCAGCGCAGGGCCCGACGGAAGCTCCTACAATGAGCAGTTCTTC. This translates into CASAGPDGSSYNEQFF.

The chain uses TRBV7-3 and TRBJ2-6; D uncertain. The length of the CDR3 is 18 residues. Germline V lookup: CDR1 SGHTA, CDR2 FQGTGA. V lost 1 base and J 0 bases, leaving 13 bases between the germline ends. The CDR3 loop is CASSLIVGPGSGANVLTF. The CDR3 DNA follows: TGTGCCAGCAGCTTAATTGTGGGCCCTGGCTCTGGGGCCAACGTCCTGACTTTC.

The gene calls are TRBV11-2 and TRBJ1-5; 8 nucleotides agree with TRBD1. Trimming cost V 5 bases and J 3 bases; bases outside gene matches: 12. The germline V gene has CDR1 SGHAT and CDR2 FQNNGV. The CDR3 length is 17 residues. The CDR3 DNA is TGTGCCAGCAGCACCGGACAGACCAGGGGGCCCAATCAGCCCCAGCATTTT. Translating gives CASSTGQTRGPNQPQHF.

V usage is TRBV2 and J usage is TRBJ1-1; a possible D gene is TRBD1 (6 bases). CDR1 and CDR2 from the germline V gene are SNHLY and FYNNEI. The V end was cut by 7 bases, the J end by 4 bases, with 16 bases between. This CDR3 has 14 amino acids. CDR3 DNA sequence: TGTGCCAGCAACAGGGCTGATCACGGCACTGAAGCTTTCTTT. Translating it yields CASNRADHGTEAFF.

The table lists this clone with a count of one. The chain uses TRBV20-1 and TRBJ1-5; no firm D call. This CDR3 has 13 amino acids. V lost 3 bases to trimming and J lost 2 bases, with 8 bases between them. Germline CDR1 and CDR2: DFQATT and SNEGSKA (reference sequence). The CDR3 nucleotides are TGCAGTGCTAGTACTGTGGGCAATCAGCCCCAGCATTTT. Amino acids: CSASTVGNQPQHF.

This clone has more than one count but fewer than ten. The chain is built from TRBV24-1 and TRBJ2-7, with unresolved D. V was trimmed by 3 bases and J by 2 bases, leaving 10 bases between them. Germline loops: CDR1 KGHDR, CDR2 SFDVKD. This CDR3 region has 14 residues. The CDR3 here is CATSDEVLPYEQYF. CDR3 nucleotides: TGTGCCACCAGTGATGAAGTCCTACCCTACGAGCAGTACTTC.

J is TRBJ1-3 and V is TRBV4-1, with TRBD1 matching 10 bases. CDR3 length: 16 residues. V gave up 1 base and J gave up 3 bases; unmatched junction bases: 3. Germline V gene data show CDR1 as MGHRA and CDR2 as YSYEKL. The CDR3 protein is CASSQGDRGLGNTIYF. CDR3 sequence (DNA): TGCGCCAGCAGCCAAGGAGACAGGGGGCTTGGAAACACCATATATTTT.

The chain is built from TRBV4-1 and TRBJ2-3; D not resolved. Trimming took off 0 bases at V and 0 bases at J, with 10 bases between the two ends. Looked up from germline, CDR1 is MGHRA and CDR2 is YSYEKL. The length of the CDR3 is 16 residues. The CDR3 coding sequence is TGCGCCAGCAGCCAAGATGGCCTGCTTAGCACAGATACGCAGTATTTT. Translation: CASSQDGLLSTDTQYF.

The genes are TRBV5-1 and TRBJ1-2; 7 bases fit TRBD1. After removal of 4 bases from V and 5 bases from J, the junction contained 8 bases not matched to a gene. Per germline, CDR1 SGHRS and CDR2 YFSETQ. The CDR3 consists of 14 residues. The CDR3 DNA sequence: TGCGCCAGCAGCATCAGACAGGGCGGATATGGCTACACCTTC. It translates to CASSIRQGGYGYTF. The variable domain in full, with the rest retrieved from reference TRBV5-1 and TRBJ1-2, is KAGVTQTPRYLIKTRGQQVTLSCSPISGHRSVSWYQQTPGQGLQFLFEYFSETQRNKGNFPGRFSGRQFSNSRSEMNVSTLELGDSALYLCASSIRQGGYGYTFGSGTRLTVV.

With respect to this clone: Mismatch with germline at one junction end may stem from a read error. This chain uses TRBV19 with TRBJ2-1; D might be TRBD1 (5 bases). Germline loops: CDR1 LNHDA, CDR2 SQIVND (reference sequence). This CDR3 region has 15 residues. CDR3 in amino acids: CASTPRSGSFNEQFF. CDR3 DNA: TGTGCCAGTACGCCTCGATCAGGGTCCTTCAATGAGCAGTTCTTC.